The 20 T cell receptor beta chains given below trace back to one sample, sequenced in a study of radiation and T cells in renal cell carcinoma. Only in-frame clones appear in the TCRdb table, and some are missing; sequencing was by immunoSEQ multiplex PCR. The table lists some 80,000 clones, just over 85% of them singletons. This sample's time point: blood 2 weeks post-SBRT. The treatment denotes: 15 Gy SBRT to primary tumor, nephrectomy 4 weeks later. The sample consisted of blood, taken from a patient whose treatment included radiotherapy and nephrectomy. The receptor set was obtained from a woman aged 50 to 60 with renal cell carcinoma.

The genes are TRBV13 and TRBJ1-5; 9 bases map to TRBD1. With 4 bases clipped from V and 2 bases from J, the junction kept 3 bases outside the gene matches. The germline V gene has CDR1 PRHDT and CDR2 FYEKMQ (reference sequence). This CDR3 is 15 amino acids long. CDR3 bases: TGTGCCAGCAGCTCCCGGGACAGGGGCAATCAGCCCCAGCATTTT. Encoded protein: CASSSRDRGNQPQHF.

The V gene is TRBV7-2, the J gene TRBJ1-1; no clear D gene. CDR1 SGHTA and CDR2 FQGNSA come from the germline V gene. Trimming shortened V by 5 bases and J by 1 base, and 8 bases separated the two germline ends. The CDR3 is 13 residues long. CDR3 nucleotides: TGTGCCAGCAGCCGATCAACGAACACTGAAGCTTTCTTT. Amino acids: CASSRSTNTEAFF. Filled out from reference TRBV7-2 and TRBJ1-1, the complete variable domain reads GAGVSQSPSNKVTEKGKDVELRCDPISGHTALYWYRQSLGQGLEFLIYFQGNSAPDKSGLPSDRFSAERTGGSVSTLTIQRTQQEDSAVYLCASSRSTNTEAFFGQGTRLTVV.

The rearrangement uses TRBV27 and TRBJ2-7; TRBD2 might be the D (5 bases). The V and J ends lost 5 bases and 5 bases respectively, with 7 bases between them. Per the germline V gene, CDR1 is MNHEY and CDR2 is SMNVEV (reference sequence). The CDR3 is 11 residues long. In nucleotides, the CDR3 is TGTGCCAGCAGTGAGGGCAACGAGCAGTACTTC. Amino acid sequence: CASSEGNEQYF.

J is TRBJ1-1 and V is TRBV5-1, with D possibly TRBD1 on 6 matching bases. The CDR3 runs to 14 residues. From germline, CDR1 is SGHRS and CDR2 YFSETQ. V dropped 2 bases and J dropped 4 bases, with 12 bases sitting between them. The CDR3 spells CASSFNRASTEAFF. The CDR3 DNA reads TGCGCCAGCAGCTTTAACAGGGCGAGCACTGAAGCTTTCTTT.

J is TRBJ2-1 and V is TRBV20-1; D remains unclear. Trimming stripped 3 bases from V and 10 bases from J, with 7 bases between. Per the germline V gene, CDR1 is DFQATT and CDR2 is SNEGSKA (reference sequence). This CDR3 comprises 10 residues. CDR3 sequence (DNA): TGCAGTGCTAGCCGACGCGAGCAGTTCTTC. It is translated as CSASRREQFF.

The V and J genes are TRBV7-7 and TRBJ1-1; D might be TRBD1 (5 bases). The CDR3 totals 13 residues. Germline values: CDR1 SSHAT, CDR2 FNYEAQ (reference sequence). The ends were cut back, 5 bases at V and 0 bases at J, with 7 bases in the middle. This CDR3 is CASSLDMNTEAFF. CDR3 nucleotide sequence: TGTGCCAGCAGCCTGGACATGAACACTGAAGCTTTCTTT. Based on the CDR3 plus reference TRBV7-7 and TRBJ1-1, the full variable domain is GAGVSQSPRYKVTKRGQDVTLRCDPISSHATLYWYQQALGQGPEFLTYFNYEAQPDKSGLPSDRFSAERPEGSISTLTIQRTEQRDSAMYRCASSLDMNTEAFFGQGTRLTVV.

The chain joins TRBV19 to TRBJ2-2; D may match TRBD1 or TRBD2 (6 bases each). This CDR3 has 15 residues. Trimming pared 9 bases from V and 7 bases from J, leaving 21 bases between. Germline lookup yields CDR1 LNHDA and CDR2 SQIVND (reference sequence). The CDR3 coding sequence is TGTGCCAGCGGACCGAGGACGGGGGCTGGCGGGGAGCTGTTTTTT. Amino acids: CASGPRTGAGGELFF.

The chain joins TRBV10-3 to TRBJ2-3; 7 nucleotides line up with TRBD1. The CDR3 contains 15 residues. Germline lookup yields CDR1 ENHRY and CDR2 SYGVKD. V dropped 4 bases and J dropped 0; count of bases not matched to a gene: 4. Written as DNA, the CDR3 is TGTGCCATCAGTGCAGGGGGTCTCAGCACAGATACGCAGTATTTT. Its protein is CAISAGGLSTDTQYF.

This chain connects TRBV14 to TRBJ1-1; 8 nucleotides agree with TRBD1. Unmatched junction bases numbered 7, after V lost 3 bases and J lost 1 base. The CDR3 loop spans 16 amino acids. CDR1 is SGHDN and CDR2 is FVKESK in the germline V gene. This chain's CDR3 is CASSHRSGTGNTEAFF. The CDR3 coding sequence is TGTGCCAGCAGCCACCGATCCGGGACAGGGAACACTGAAGCTTTCTTT.

The chain uses TRBV5-6 and TRBJ1-4; D gene uncertain. Germline loops: CDR1 SGHDT, CDR2 YYEEEE. The germline V and J ends were trimmed by 0 bases and 5 bases, with 5 bases remaining between them. The CDR3 has 13 amino acids. CDR3 nucleotide sequence: TGTGCCAGCAGCTTGGGACCAAATGAAAAACTGTTTTTT. Its translation: CASSLGPNEKLFF. The full variable domain, completed using reference TRBV5-6 and TRBJ1-4, is DAGVTQSPTHLIKTRGQQVTLRCSPKSGHDTVSWYQQALGQGPQFIFQYYEEEERQRGNFPDRFSGHQFPNYSSELNVNALLLGDSALYLCASSLGPNEKLFFGSGTQLSVL.

The V call is TRBV28, the J call TRBJ1-4; 7 nucleotides match TRBD1. With V trimmed by 4 bases and J by 8 bases, 7 bases remained unmatched. Germline V gene sequence: CDR1 MDHEN, CDR2 SYDVKM. The CDR3 is 14 amino acids. The CDR3 loop reads CASSYRGRQEKLFF. CDR3 coding DNA: TGTGCCAGCAGTTACAGGGGCCGACAGGAAAAACTGTTTTTT.

This chain links TRBV28 with TRBJ2-7, with a possible D match to TRBD2 (6 bases). CDR3 length: 15 residues. Trimming took off 6 bases at V and 4 bases at J, with 19 bases between the two ends. Germline values: CDR1 MDHEN, CDR2 SYDVKM. In DNA form, the CDR3 reads TGTGCCAGCAGCACCAGGAGGGCGGGTACGTACGAGCAGTACTTC. Its protein product is CASSTRRAGTYEQYF. The entire variable domain, with the rest obtained from reference TRBV28 and TRBJ2-7, is as follows: DVKVTQSSRYLVKRTGEKVFLECVQDMDHENMFWYRQDPGLGLRLIYFSYDVKMKEKGDIPEGYSVSREKKERFSLILESASTNQTSMYLCASSTRRAGTYEQYFGPGTRLTVT.

The rearrangement uses TRBV2 and TRBJ1-2; D may be TRBD1 (5 bases). Between the trimmed V and J ends, which lost 2 bases and 5 bases, there was a span of 15 bases. Germline V gene lookup returns CDR1 SNHLY and CDR2 FYNNEI. The CDR3 covers 15 residues. CDR3 nucleotide sequence: TGTGCCAGCAGTGAAAGCGGGAGGGGCGCATATGGCTACACCTTC. Its protein product is CASSESGRGAYGYTF.

The chain has TRBV21-1 and TRBJ1-6. TRBV21-1 is a documented pseudogene. The CDR3 consists of 15 residues. This CDR3 is CAGGRRADKNSPLHF. DNA of the CDR3: TGTGCCGGCGGGAGAAGGGCGGACAAAAATTCACCCCTCCACTTT.

This rearrangement joins TRBV28 to TRBJ2-7; D unclear. V was cut by 7 bases and J by 2 bases, with 18 bases left in between. Germline CDR1 MDHEN, CDR2 SYDVKM. CDR3 length: 15 amino acids. The DNA for the CDR3 is TGTGCCAGCACCACTCTGACCCGCGCGCCCTACGAGCAGTACTTC. As protein: CASTTLTRAPYEQYF.

The chain carries TRBV18 and TRBJ2-7, with TRBD1 matching 10 bases. V dropped 6 bases and J dropped 5; count of bases not matched to a gene: 4. Looked up from germline, CDR1 is KGHSH and CDR2 is LQKENI. This CDR3 is built from 13 residues. The DNA of the CDR3 is TGTGCCAGCTCCCCGACAGGGGGCCACGAGCAGTACTTC. This sequence encodes CASSPTGGHEQYF. Based on the CDR3 plus reference TRBV18 and TRBJ2-7, the full variable domain is NAGVMQNPRHLVRRRGQEARLRCSPMKGHSHVYWYRQLPEEGLKFMVYLQKENIIDESGMPKERFSAEFPKEGPSILRIQQVVRGDSAAYFCASSPTGGHEQYFGPGTRLTVT.

This clone came up a few times. The rearrangement links TRBV27 to TRBJ1-3; no clear D. CDR1 is MNHEY, CDR2 SMNVEV, per germline (reference sequence). CDR3 size: 16 residues. V lost 8 bases and J lost 0, with 17 bases in between. The chain's CDR3 is CASDPKSSSSGNTIYF. As DNA, the CDR3 is TGTGCCAGCGACCCCAAATCGAGCAGCTCTGGAAACACCATATATTTT.

The V gene is TRBV19, the J gene TRBJ1-2; the D gene is possibly TRBD1 (6 bases). The CDR3 is 14 amino acids. CDR1 is LNHDA and CDR2 is SQIVND in the germline V gene (reference sequence). Trimming left V 0 bases short and J 6 bases short, with 11 bases between. CDR3 nucleotide sequence: TGTGCCAGTAGTATAGATCCAGGGGAGGATGGCTACACCTTC. This sequence encodes CASSIDPGEDGYTF.

This clone was counted a single time. The chain links TRBV27 to TRBJ2-7, with D possibly called TRBD1 or TRBD2 (6 bases each). Looked up from germline, CDR1 is MNHEY and CDR2 is SMNVEV (reference sequence). V was shortened by 6 bases and J by 4 bases, with 19 bases between the two germline ends. This CDR3 has 15 residues. In nucleotides, the CDR3 is TGTGCCAGCAGGGGGGTCGTGGAGGGGGGATACGAGCAGTACTTC. It translates to CASRGVVEGGYEQYF.

The chain employs TRBV9 and TRBJ2-3; 9 bases match TRBD2. Germline-derived CDR1 and CDR2 are SGDLS and YYNGEE. V was pared by 2 bases and J by 5 bases, with 3 bases of the junction left unmatched. This CDR3 region has 14 residues. For the CDR3, the DNA is TGTGCCAGCAGCGTTTTACTAGCGGGAGATACGCAGTATTTT. Encoded protein: CASSVLLAGDTQYF. Full variable domain (rest looked up from reference TRBV9 and TRBJ2-3): DSGVTQTPKHLITATGQRVTLRCSPRSGDLSVYWYQQSLDQGLQFLIQYYNGEERAKGNILERFSAQQFPDLHSELNLSSLELGDSALYFCASSVLLAGDTQYFGPGTRLTVL.